Listed below are T cell receptor beta chains from one sample, sequenced in a study of T cell responses to AZD1222 COVID-19 vaccine. Assay: immunoSEQ multiplex PCR; the TCRdb copy retains only in-frame clones and omits some. The table records about 97,000 clones, 75% to 95% of them present only once. Sequenced material: peripheral blood, taken on day 0 of AZD1222 vaccination. Receptor source: an adult in good health. Each CDR3 is given with its conserved first and last residue. The order of the fields is CDR3 protein, CDR3 DNA, D gene, V gene, clone size, J gene. A D gene is named only where the DNA matches it firmly. A row's size may be missing; if present it is once, few, many or a size class.

CASSDDGTPNEKLFF | TGTGCCAGCAGCGATGACGGGACCCCTAATGAAAAACTGTTTTTT | - | TRBV9 | - | TRBJ1-4
CAGKGLTYEQYF | TGTGCCGGGAAGGGACTAACCTACGAGCAGTACTTC | TRBD2 | TRBV2 | - | TRBJ2-7
CASSETGATSGYTF | TGCGCCAGCAGTGAGACGGGGGCAACCAGCGGCTACACCTTC | - | TRBV10-1 | - | TRBJ1-2
CASSLVERNYNSPLHF | TGTGCCAGCAGCTTAGTGGAGAGGAACTATAATTCACCCCTCCACTTT | - | TRBV7-6 | - | TRBJ1-6
CASSPVGGPYNEQFF | TGTGCCAGCAGCCCTGTGGGGGGCCCCTACAATGAGCAGTTCTTC | - | TRBV11-3 | - | TRBJ2-1
CAWTGRAGTEAFF | TGTGCCTGGACGGGCCGAGCCGGCACTGAAGCTTTCTTT | - | TRBV30 | - | TRBJ1-1
CASSYDSGDEKLFF | TGCGCCAGCAGCTACGACAGCGGTGATGAAAAACTGTTTTTT | - | TRBV5-1 | - | TRBJ1-4
CASTAEWTGPYEQYF | TGTGCCAGCACCGCAGAGTGGACAGGGCCCTACGAGCAGTACTTC | TRBD1 | TRBV6-5 | few | TRBJ2-7
CASTFLGGTEAFF | TGTGCCAGCACCTTTTTGGGGGGCACTGAAGCTTTCTTT | - | TRBV12-3/TRBV12-4 | - | TRBJ1-1
CASSSGTAGQTQYF | TGCGCCAGCAGCTCCGGGACAGCCGGACAGACCCAGTACTTC | TRBD1 | TRBV5-1 | - | TRBJ2-5
CASSRSQAGNTIYF | TGTGCCAGCAGCAGATCCCAAGCTGGAAACACCATATATTTT | - | TRBV6-5 | once | TRBJ1-3
CASSRGSGNSPLHF | TGCGCCAGCAGTAGGGGCTCGGGTAATTCACCCCTCCACTTT | - | TRBV5-1 | - | TRBJ1-6